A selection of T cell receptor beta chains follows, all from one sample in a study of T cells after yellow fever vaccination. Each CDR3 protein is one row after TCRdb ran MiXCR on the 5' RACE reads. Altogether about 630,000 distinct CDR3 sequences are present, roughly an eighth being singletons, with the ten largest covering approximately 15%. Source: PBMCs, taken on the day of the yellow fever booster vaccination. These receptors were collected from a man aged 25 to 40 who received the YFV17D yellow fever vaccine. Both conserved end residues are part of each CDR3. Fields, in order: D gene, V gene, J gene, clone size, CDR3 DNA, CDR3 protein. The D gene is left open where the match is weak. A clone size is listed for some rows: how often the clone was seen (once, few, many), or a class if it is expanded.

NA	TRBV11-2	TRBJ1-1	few	TGTGCCAGCAGCTTAGATAACAGGGTAGCTGAAGCTTTCTTT	CASSLDNRVAEAFF
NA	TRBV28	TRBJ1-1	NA	TGTGCCAGCAGCCCCGGGCACACTGAAGCTTTCTTT	CASSPGHTEAFF
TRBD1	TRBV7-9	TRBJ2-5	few	TGTGCCAGCAGCTTCTTAGGACAGGGGGCCGAGACCCAGTACTTC	CASSFLGQGAETQYF
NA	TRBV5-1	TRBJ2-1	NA	TGCGCCAGCAGCTTTAGTGGGGAGTCTTACAATGAGCAGTTCTTC	CASSFSGESYNEQFF
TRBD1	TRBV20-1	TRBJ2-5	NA	TGCAGTGCAAACCCCGGGACAGGGTTAGAGACCCAGTACTTC	CSANPGTGLETQYF
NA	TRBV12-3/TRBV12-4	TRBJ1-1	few	TGTGCCAGCAGTTTAAAATGGGGTGAAGCTTTCTTT	CASSLKWGEAFF
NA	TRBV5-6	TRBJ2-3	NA	TGTGCCAGCAGCTTGCCCCATAAAGATACTAGCACAGATACGCAGTATTTT	CASSLPHKDTSTDTQYF
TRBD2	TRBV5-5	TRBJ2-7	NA	TGTGCCAGCAGCTTATCAACTAGCGGGAGGACTTCCTACGAGCAGTACTTC	CASSLSTSGRTSYEQYF
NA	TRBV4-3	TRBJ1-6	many	TGCGCCAGCAGCCAAGTAGGAAGTCCTTCACCCCTCCACTTT	CASSQVGSPSPLHF
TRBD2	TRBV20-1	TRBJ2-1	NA	TGCAGTGCTAGTAGCTCTAGCGGGACGTACAATGAGCAGTTCTTC	CSASSSSGTYNEQFF
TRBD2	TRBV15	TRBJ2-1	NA	TGTGCCACCAGCAGAGCGGGAGGCTACAATGAGCAGTTCTTC	CATSRAGGYNEQFF
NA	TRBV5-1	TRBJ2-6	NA	TGCGCCAGCAGCTTGGCCGGAGTATCTGGGGCCAACGTCCTGACTTTC	CASSLAGVSGANVLTF
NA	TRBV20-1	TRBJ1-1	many	TGCAGTGCTAGGGGCCTGCGACAGAACACTGAAGCTTTCTTT	CSARGLRQNTEAFF
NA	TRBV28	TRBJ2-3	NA	TGTGCCAGCAGTAAGGCGTCCACTAGCACAGATACGCAGTATTTT	CASSKASTSTDTQYF
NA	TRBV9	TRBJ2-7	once	TGTGCCAGCAGCGTAGATCGGACAACTGGTGAGCAGTACTTC	CASSVDRTTGEQYF
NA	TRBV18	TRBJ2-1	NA	TGTGCCAGCTCACCAGATAGTTTAGATTCCAATGAGCAGTTCTTC	CASSPDSLDSNEQFF
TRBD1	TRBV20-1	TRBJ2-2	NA	TGCAGTGCTCCGGACAGGGGCACCGGGGAGCTGTTTTTT	CSAPDRGTGELFF
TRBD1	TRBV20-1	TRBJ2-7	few	TGCAGTGCTAGAGATAGGACAGGGGTATACGAGCAGTACTTC	CSARDRTGVYEQYF
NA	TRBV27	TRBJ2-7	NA	TGTGCCAGCAGTCCCTTACACAGACTCTACGAGCAGTACTTC	CASSPLHRLYEQYF
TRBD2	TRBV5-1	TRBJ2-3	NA	TGCGCCAGCACCTCGGGGACTAGAAGTACAGATACGCAGTATTTT	CASTSGTRSTDTQYF
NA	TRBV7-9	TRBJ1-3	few	TGTGCCAGCAGCCAAACGGGCCCCATATATTTT	CASSQTGPIYF
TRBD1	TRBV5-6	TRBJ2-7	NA	TGTGCCAGCAGCCGAGACAGGGGAAGGGGCGAGCAGTACTTC	CASSRDRGRGEQYF
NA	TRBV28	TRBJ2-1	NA	TGTGCCATCCGGGGTACCCGAGCCGACAATGAGCAGTTCTTC	CAIRGTRADNEQFF
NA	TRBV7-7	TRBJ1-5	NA	TGTGCCAGCAGCTTCAGGCAGGGACGGAGCAATCAGCCCCAGCATTTT	CASSFRQGRSNQPQHF
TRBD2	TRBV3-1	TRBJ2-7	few	TGTGCCAGCAGCCTGCTAGCGGGAGGGAATGAGCAGTACTTC	CASSLLAGGNEQYF
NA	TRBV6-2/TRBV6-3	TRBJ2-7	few	TGTGCCAGCAGTTACGGCTCGACTATGGCAGGACTAACCTACGAGCAGTACTTC	CASSYGSTMAGLTYEQYF
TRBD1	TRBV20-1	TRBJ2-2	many	TGCAGTGCTCCGGACAGGGCGGGGGAGCTGTTTTTT	CSAPDRAGELFF
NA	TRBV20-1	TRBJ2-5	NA	TGCAGTGCTAGAGTATCAGCCAGGGTGGAGACCCAGTACTTC	CSARVSARVETQYF